The present TCR beta chain was sequenced within a study of blood T cell repertoires in COVID-19. The wider study: Samples of COVID-19 (acute and convalescent) were obtained from the United States, Italy and Spain. Sources were T cells, B-cell-depleted T cells, or PBMCs; the material itself was cDNA or gDNA.

Original data processing: Estimates of nucleated cell counts were drawn from the amplification of reference gene primers. Some clones are missing from TCRdb's copy, which holds only in-frame ones; the method was immunoSEQ multiplex PCR. V, J and clone size were drawn from that table, and D and trimming were deduced from the DNA. The data show around 200,000 clones, 85% to 90% seen once. Germline V gives CDR1 DFQATT, CDR2 SNEGSKA (reference sequence). CDR3 size: 11 residues. Trimming removed 1 base at V and 11 bases at J, with 11 bases between. Sequences were obtained from peripheral blood. The gene calls are TRBV20-1 and TRBJ1-1; D ambiguous. This receptor was identified in an elderly woman in a cohort sampled during active or convalescent COVID-19. The CDR3 DNA sequence: TGCAGTGCTAGAGGCAGTCCGAATGCTTTCTTT. This sequence encodes CSARGSPNAFF.